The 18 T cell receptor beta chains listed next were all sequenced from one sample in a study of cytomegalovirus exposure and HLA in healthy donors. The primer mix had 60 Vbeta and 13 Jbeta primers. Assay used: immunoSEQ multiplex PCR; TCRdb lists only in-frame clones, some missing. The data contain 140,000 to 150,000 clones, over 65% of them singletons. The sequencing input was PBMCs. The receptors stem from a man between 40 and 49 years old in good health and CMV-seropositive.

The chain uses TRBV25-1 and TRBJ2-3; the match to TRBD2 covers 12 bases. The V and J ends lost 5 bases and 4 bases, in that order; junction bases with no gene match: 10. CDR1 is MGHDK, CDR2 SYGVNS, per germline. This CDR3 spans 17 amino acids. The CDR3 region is CASSPRLAGVLPDTQYF. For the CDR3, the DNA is TGTGCCAGCAGTCCACGACTAGCGGGAGTGCTTCCAGATACGCAGTATTTT.

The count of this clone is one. As DNA, the CDR3 is TGTGCCAGCAGTTCTACAGGGACGGGGATTAACTATGGCTACACCTTC. Protein product: CASSSTGTGINYGYTF. This chain uses TRBV6-5 with TRBJ1-2; TRBD1 is a possible D gene (6 bases). The CDR3 is 16 residues long. Germline CDR1 is MNHEY and CDR2 is SVGAGI. V was clipped by 4 bases and J by 1 base, with 16 bases between them.

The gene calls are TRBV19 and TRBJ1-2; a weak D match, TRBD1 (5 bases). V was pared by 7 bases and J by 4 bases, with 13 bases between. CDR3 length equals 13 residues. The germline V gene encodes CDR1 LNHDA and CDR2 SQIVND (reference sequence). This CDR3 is CASIAPQGYGYTF. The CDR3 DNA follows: TGTGCCAGTATAGCTCCCCAGGGCTATGGCTACACCTTC.

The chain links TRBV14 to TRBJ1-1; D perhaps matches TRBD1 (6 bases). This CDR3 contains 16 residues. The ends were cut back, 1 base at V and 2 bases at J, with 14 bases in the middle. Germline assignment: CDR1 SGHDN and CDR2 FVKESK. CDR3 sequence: CASSQVVGRGNTEAFF. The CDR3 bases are TGTGCCAGCAGCCAAGTGGTCGGCAGGGGTAACACTGAAGCTTTCTTT.

This chain's CDR3 is CAWSAYTGVNTGELFF. CDR3 DNA: TGTGCCTGGAGTGCATACACGGGAGTGAACACCGGGGAGCTGTTTTTT. The chain recombines TRBV30 with TRBJ2-2; D might be TRBD2 (6 bases). This CDR3 spans 16 amino acids. The germline CDR1 and CDR2 sequences are GTSNPN and SVGIG (reference sequence). Trimming took off 1 base at V and 1 base at J, with 13 bases between the two ends.

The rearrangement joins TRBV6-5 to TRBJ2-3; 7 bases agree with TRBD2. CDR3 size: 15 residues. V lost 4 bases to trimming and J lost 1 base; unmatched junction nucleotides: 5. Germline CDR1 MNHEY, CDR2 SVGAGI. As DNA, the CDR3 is TGTGCCAGCAGTTTTGGGGAGGGAGGCACAGATACGCAGTATTTT. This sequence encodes CASSFGEGGTDTQYF.

CDR3 DNA sequence: TGTGCCAGCAGCTTCACTGGGACAGCCGCTAACTATGGCTACACCTTC. Translation gives CASSFTGTAANYGYTF. The V and J genes are TRBV7-2 and TRBJ1-2; 7 bases match TRBD1. CDR3 length: 16 amino acids. Germline trimming cut 3 bases from V and 0 bases from J; bases unmatched to any gene: 7. CDR1 SGHTA and CDR2 FQGNSA come from the germline V gene. Full variable domain (outside the CDR3, taken from reference TRBV7-2 and TRBJ1-2): GAGVSQSPSNKVTEKGKDVELRCDPISGHTALYWYRQSLGQGLEFLIYFQGNSAPDKSGLPSDRFSAERTGGSVSTLTIQRTQQEDSAVYLCASSFTGTAANYGYTFGSGTRLTVV.

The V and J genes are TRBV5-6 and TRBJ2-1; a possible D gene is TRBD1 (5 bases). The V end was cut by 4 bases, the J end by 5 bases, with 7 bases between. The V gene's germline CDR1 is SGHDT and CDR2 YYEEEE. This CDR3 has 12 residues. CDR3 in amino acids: CASSPTDNEQFF. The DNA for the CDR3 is TGTGCCAGCAGCCCGACAGACAATGAGCAGTTCTTC.

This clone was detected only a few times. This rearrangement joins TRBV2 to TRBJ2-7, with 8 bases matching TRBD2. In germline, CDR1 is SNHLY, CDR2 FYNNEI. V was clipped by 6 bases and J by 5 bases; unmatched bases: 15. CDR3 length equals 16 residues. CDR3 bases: TGTGCCAGCAGCCCAACGGAGGCGGGAGGTATGAACGAGCAGTACTTC. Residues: CASSPTEAGGMNEQYF.

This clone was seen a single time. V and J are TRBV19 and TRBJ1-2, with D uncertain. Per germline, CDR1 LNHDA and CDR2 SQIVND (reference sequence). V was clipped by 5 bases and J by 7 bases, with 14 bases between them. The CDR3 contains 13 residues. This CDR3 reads CASSHTVVPGYTF. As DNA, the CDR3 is TGTGCCAGTAGTCACACAGTCGTACCTGGCTACACCTTC.

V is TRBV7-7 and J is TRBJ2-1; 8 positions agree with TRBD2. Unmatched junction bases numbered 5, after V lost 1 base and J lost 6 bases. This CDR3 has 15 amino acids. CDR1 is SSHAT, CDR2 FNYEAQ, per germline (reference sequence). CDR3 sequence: CASSLGLREGNEQFF. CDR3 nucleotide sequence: TGTGCCAGCAGCTTAGGGCTCCGGGAGGGCAATGAGCAGTTCTTC.

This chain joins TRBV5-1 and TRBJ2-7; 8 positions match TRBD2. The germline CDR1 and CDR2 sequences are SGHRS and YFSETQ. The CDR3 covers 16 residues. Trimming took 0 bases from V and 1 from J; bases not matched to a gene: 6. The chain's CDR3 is CASSLAFAGGSYEQYF. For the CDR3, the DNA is TGCGCCAGCAGCTTGGCGTTTGCGGGGGGATCCTACGAGCAGTACTTC.

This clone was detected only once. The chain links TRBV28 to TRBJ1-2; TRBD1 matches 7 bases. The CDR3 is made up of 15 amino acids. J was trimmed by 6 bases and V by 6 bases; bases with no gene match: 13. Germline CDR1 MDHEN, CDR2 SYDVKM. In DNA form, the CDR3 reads TGTGCCAGCAGACGGACAGGTCTGGATTTTGATGGCTACACCTTC. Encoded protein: CASRRTGLDFDGYTF.

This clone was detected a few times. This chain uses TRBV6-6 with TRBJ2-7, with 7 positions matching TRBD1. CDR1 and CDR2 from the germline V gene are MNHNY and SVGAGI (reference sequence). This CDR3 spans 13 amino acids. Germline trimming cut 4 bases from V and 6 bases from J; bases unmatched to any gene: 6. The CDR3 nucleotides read TGTGCCAGCAGTTCCGGACAGGCCAGCGAGCAGTACTTC. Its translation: CASSSGQASEQYF.

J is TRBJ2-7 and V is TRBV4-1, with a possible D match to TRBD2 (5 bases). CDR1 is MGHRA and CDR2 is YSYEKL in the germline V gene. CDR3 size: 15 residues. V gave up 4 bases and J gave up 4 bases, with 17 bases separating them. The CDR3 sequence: CASSPYEGKRYEQYF. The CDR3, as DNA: TGCGCCAGCAGCCCATATGAGGGCAAGAGGTACGAGCAGTACTTC.

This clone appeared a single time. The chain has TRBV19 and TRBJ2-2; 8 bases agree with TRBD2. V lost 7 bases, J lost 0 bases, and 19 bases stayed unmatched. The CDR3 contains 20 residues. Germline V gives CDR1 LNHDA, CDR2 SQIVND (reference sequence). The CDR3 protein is CASTRRGMALAGPNTGELFF. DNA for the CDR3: TGTGCCAGTACCCGGCGGGGGATGGCGCTAGCGGGCCCGAACACCGGGGAGCTGTTTTTT.

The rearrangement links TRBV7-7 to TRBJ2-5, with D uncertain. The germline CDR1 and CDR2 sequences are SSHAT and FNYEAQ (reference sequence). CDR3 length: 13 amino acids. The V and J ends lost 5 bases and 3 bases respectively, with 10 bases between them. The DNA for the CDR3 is TGTGCCAGCAGCCGTAAAATCGAAGAGACCCAGTACTTC. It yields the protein CASSRKIEETQYF. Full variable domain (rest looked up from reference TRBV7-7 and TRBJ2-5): GAGVSQSPRYKVTKRGQDVTLRCDPISSHATLYWYQQALGQGPEFLTYFNYEAQPDKSGLPSDRFSAERPEGSISTLTIQRTEQRDSAMYRCASSRKIEETQYFGPGTRLLVL.

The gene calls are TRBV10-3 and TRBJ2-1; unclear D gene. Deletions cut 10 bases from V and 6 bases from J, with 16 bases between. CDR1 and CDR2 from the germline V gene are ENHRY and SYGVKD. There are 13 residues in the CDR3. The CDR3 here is CATSLVERNEQFF. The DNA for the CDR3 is TGTGCCACCTCCTTAGTAGAACGCAATGAGCAGTTCTTC.